The 31 T cell receptor beta chains in this list originate from one sample, sequenced in a study of T cell responses to AZD1222 COVID-19 vaccine. Profiling relied on immunoSEQ multiplex PCR, and the TCRdb table lists in-frame clones only, not all of them. Of some 110,000 clones in the sample, 92% were seen once. Here the sequenced sample was peripheral blood, taken on day 0 of AZD1222 vaccination. These receptors all come from an adult in good health.

The chain couples TRBV2 to TRBJ1-1; D is perhaps TRBD1 (6 bases). Germline CDR1 and CDR2: SNHLY and FYNNEI. The CDR3 sequence is 18 residues long. Trimming stripped 4 bases from V and 5 bases from J, with 26 bases between. This chain's CDR3 is CASSVLRGGMSVRTEAFF. CDR3 coding DNA: TGTGCCAGCAGTGTCTTAAGGGGGGGCATGTCGGTCCGGACTGAAGCTTTCTTT.

This CDR3 reads CASSYDHTFSYNEQFF. The CDR3, as DNA: TGTGCCAGCAGTTACGATCACACTTTTTCCTACAATGAGCAGTTCTTC. The rearrangement links TRBV6-5 to TRBJ2-1; D not resolved. Germline V gives CDR1 MNHEY, CDR2 SVGAGI. The CDR3 runs 16 residues. The germline V and J ends were trimmed by 2 bases and 1 base, with 12 bases remaining between them.

The rearrangement links TRBV11-3 to TRBJ2-1, with D unresolved. Germline V gives CDR1 SGHNT, CDR2 YENEEA. The germline V and J ends were trimmed by 2 bases and 10 bases, with 9 bases remaining between them. This CDR3 comprises 12 residues. Here the CDR3 reads CASSLKGWEQFF. In DNA form, the CDR3 reads TGTGCCAGCAGCTTAAAGGGCTGGGAGCAGTTCTTC.

The chain links TRBV2 to TRBJ1-1; 8 bases are shared with TRBD1. The J segment lost 0 bases and the V segment lost 2 bases, leaving 2 bases of the junction unmatched. Germline CDR1 is SNHLY and CDR2 is FYNNEI. CDR3 length: 15 residues. CDR3 residues: CASSESGGMNTEAFF. The CDR3 nucleotides are TGTGCCAGCAGTGAATCAGGGGGCATGAACACTGAAGCTTTCTTT.

To note about this clone: One end of the junction does not line up with germline, which may come from a read error. The chain is built from TRBV29-1 and TRBJ1-2; the D gene is possibly TRBD1 (5 bases). Germline V lookup: CDR1 SQVTM, CDR2 ANQGSEA. This CDR3 has 15 residues. The chain's CDR3 is CSVEGQLMTNYGYTF. The CDR3 coding sequence is TGCAGCGTTGAAGGACAGCTTATGACAAACTACGGCTACACCTTC.

The CDR3 sequence is CASSFYTSSYNEQFF. CDR3 nucleotide sequence: TGTGCCAGCAGCTTTTATACAAGCTCCTACAATGAGCAGTTCTTC. This chain links TRBV5-5 with TRBJ2-1; no firm D call. The CDR3 runs 15 residues. Germline CDR1 reads SGHKS; CDR2 reads YYEKEE (reference sequence). Trimming left V 2 bases short and J 0 bases short, with 9 bases between.

The J gene is TRBJ2-3, the V gene TRBV29-1; 9 nucleotides agree with TRBD2. CDR1 is SQVTM, CDR2 ANQGSEA, per germline. V lost 3 bases and J lost 2; bases outside the gene matches: 9. The CDR3 loop spans 16 amino acids. CDR3 DNA: TGCAGCGTTGATAGCGGGGGCCGGCGGATCACAGATACGCAGTATTTT. This encodes CSVDSGGRRITDTQYF.

The chain combines TRBV6-5 with TRBJ2-6; no firm D call. With 2 bases removed from V and 0 bases from J, the gap between germline ends came to 5 bases. CDR1 is MNHEY, CDR2 SVGAGI, per germline. The CDR3 length is 15 residues. The CDR3 region is CASSYDNSGANVLTF. The CDR3 region has the DNA TGTGCCAGCAGTTACGACAACTCTGGGGCCAACGTCCTGACTTTC.

The genes are TRBV7-9 and TRBJ1-1; unclear D gene. Trimming took off 1 base at V and 2 bases at J, with 8 bases between the two ends. The CDR3 covers 14 residues. Germline V CDR1 and CDR2: SEHNR, FQNEAQ (reference sequence). The CDR3 loop reads CASSLGYENTEAFF. The CDR3 region has the DNA TGTGCCAGCAGCTTAGGTTACGAAAACACTGAAGCTTTCTTT.

This chain links TRBV2 with TRBJ1-1, with a tentative D call TRBD1 (6 bases). V lost 6 bases to trimming and J lost 3 bases, with 17 bases between them. The CDR3 runs 15 residues. Per germline, CDR1 SNHLY and CDR2 FYNNEI. Written as DNA, the CDR3 is TGTGCCAGCAGGGAACAACCTAGGGGGGACACTGAAGCTTTCTTT. This translates into CASREQPRGDTEAFF. The full variable domain, completed using reference TRBV2 and TRBJ1-1, is EPEVTQTPSHQVTQMGQEVILRCVPISNHLYFYWYRQILGQKVEFLVSFYNNEISEKSEIFDDQFSVERPDGSNFTLKIRSTKLEDSAMYFCASREQPRGDTEAFFGQGTRLTVV.

V gene TRBV10-3 combines with J gene TRBJ1-1; D may be TRBD1 (6 bases). The CDR3 length is 14 residues. V was pared by 6 bases and J by 5 bases, with 16 bases between. Germline lookup yields CDR1 ENHRY and CDR2 SYGVKD. CDR3 nucleotide sequence: TGTGCCATCAGCCCACCAGGGGCAAGTACTGAAGCTTTCTTT. Residues: CAISPPGASTEAFF.

The chain uses TRBV13 and TRBJ2-5; D may be TRBD2 (6 bases). The CDR3 loop spans 18 amino acids. Germline assignment: CDR1 PRHDT and CDR2 FYEKMQ (reference sequence). Deletions cut 0 bases from V and 1 base from J, with 18 bases between. CDR3 in amino acids: CASSLGVLGAGTQETQYF. DNA of the CDR3: TGTGCCAGCAGCTTAGGGGTTCTGGGTGCGGGGACCCAAGAGACCCAGTACTTC.

About this clone itself: Within the sample, other DNA sequences also encode this same CDR3. The chain uses TRBV12-3 or TRBV12-4 and TRBJ1-1; TRBD1 is a possible D gene (5 bases). Trimming removed 6 bases at V and 1 base at J, with 9 bases between. The CDR3 spans 13 residues. The CDR3 DNA follows: TGTGCCAGCAGCCTCAGGGCGAACACTGAAGCTTTCTTT. This encodes CASSLRANTEAFF.

The rearrangement uses TRBV2 and TRBJ1-6; tentatively, D is TRBD1 (5 bases). This CDR3 is built from 15 residues. The germline gives CDR1 SNHLY, CDR2 FYNNEI. V was shortened by 4 bases and J by 7 bases, with 14 bases between the two germline ends. CDR3 sequence reads: CASSGQGEGNSPLHF. CDR3 sequence (DNA): TGTGCCAGCAGTGGGCAGGGAGAAGGCAATTCACCCCTCCACTTT. The full variable domain, its missing parts supplied by reference TRBV2 and TRBJ1-6, is EPEVTQTPSHQVTQMGQEVILRCVPISNHLYFYWYRQILGQKVEFLVSFYNNEISEKSEIFDDQFSVERPDGSNFTLKIRSTKLEDSAMYFCASSGQGEGNSPLHFGNGTRLTVT.

Comment on this clone: The junction does not match germline at one end; this may be a read error. The gene calls are TRBV7-7 and TRBJ1-3; TRBD1 is a possible D gene (6 bases). The CDR3 runs to 15 residues. The germline V gene has CDR1 SSHAT and CDR2 FNYEAQ (reference sequence). CDR3 residues: CASSLNQGTGNTIYF. In nucleotides, the CDR3 is TGTGCTAGCAGCTTGAATCAGGGGACTGGAAACACCATATATTTT.

The rearrangement uses TRBV6-2 or TRBV6-3 and TRBJ2-5; D is possibly TRBD2 (5 bases). Trimming stripped 5 bases from V and 2 bases from J, with 9 bases between. The germline V gene encodes CDR1 MNHEY and CDR2 SVGEGT. The CDR3 extends over 13 amino acids. The CDR3 here is CASSPTGQETQYF. The CDR3 DNA reads TGTGCCAGCAGTCCGACGGGGCAAGAGACCCAGTACTTC.

The chain combines TRBV19 with TRBJ1-1; D remains unclear. Germline values: CDR1 LNHDA, CDR2 SQIVND (reference sequence). Trimming pared 7 bases from V and 6 bases from J, leaving 15 bases between. The CDR3 consists of 13 residues. The CDR3 here is CASTPRRASEAFF. As DNA, the CDR3 is TGTGCCAGTACCCCGAGGAGGGCCTCTGAAGCTTTCTTT.

The chain employs TRBV7-9 and TRBJ1-5; the D gene is possibly TRBD1 (5 bases). The CDR3 is made up of 13 amino acids. Germline V gives CDR1 SEHNR, CDR2 FQNEAQ (reference sequence). Trimming left V 4 bases short and J 5 bases short, with 9 bases between. CDR3 sequence reads: CASSSTADQPQHF. CDR3 DNA: TGTGCCAGCAGCTCGACAGCGGATCAGCCCCAGCATTTT.

This chain uses TRBV10-3 with TRBJ1-5; 7 bases agree with TRBD1. Germline loops: CDR1 ENHRY, CDR2 SYGVKD. The CDR3 length is 12 residues. J was trimmed by 4 bases and V by 7 bases; bases with no gene match: 1. The CDR3 nucleotides are TGTGCCATCAAGGACAGGAATCAGCCCCAGCATTTT. It translates to CAIKDRNQPQHF.

V gene TRBV29-1 combines with J gene TRBJ1-2; no firm D call. CDR3 length: 12 residues. V shed 3 bases and J shed 5 bases, with 10 bases lying between them. CDR1 is SQVTM, CDR2 ANQGSEA, per germline. DNA for the CDR3: TGCAGCGTTGACGTTGGGAAGTATGGCTACACCTTC. Residues: CSVDVGKYGYTF.

This chain uses TRBV2 with TRBJ1-6; D unresolved. The V end was cut by 1 base, the J end by 7 bases, with 8 bases between. CDR1 is SNHLY, CDR2 FYNNEI, per germline. The CDR3 spans 14 residues. CDR3: CASSEGFGNSPLHF. The CDR3 nucleotides read TGTGCCAGCAGTGAAGGTTTCGGGAATTCACCCCTCCACTTT.

The gene calls are TRBV10-1 and TRBJ1-1, with 7 bases lining up with TRBD1. After removal of 5 bases from V and 4 bases from J, the junction contained 4 bases not matched to a gene. The germline gives CDR1 WNHNN, CDR2 SYGVQD (reference sequence). The CDR3 is 13 amino acids. The CDR3 reads CASSKEGATEAFF. For the CDR3, the DNA is TGCGCCAGCAGTAAAGAGGGGGCCACTGAAGCTTTCTTT.

This rearrangement joins TRBV6-4 to TRBJ2-2, with D possibly matching TRBD1 (6 bases). Trimming cost V 0 bases and J 7 bases, with 12 bases left between them. The CDR3 consists of 15 residues. CDR1 is MRHNA, CDR2 SNTAGT, per germline. CDR3: CASSDSTGDVGELFF. The CDR3 nucleotides are TGTGCCAGCAGTGACTCGACAGGAGATGTCGGGGAGCTGTTTTTT.

This chain links TRBV5-6 with TRBJ1-2; 10 bases line up with TRBD1. This CDR3 region has 15 residues. The V gene end was trimmed by 4 bases and the J gene end by 5 bases; junction bases not matched to a gene: 8. Germline V lookup: CDR1 SGHDT, CDR2 YYEEEE. CDR3 residues: CASSRGTGVLYGYTF. CDR3 in DNA: TGTGCCAGCAGCAGAGGGACAGGGGTGTTGTATGGCTACACCTTC.

The gene calls are TRBV3-1 (or the pseudogene TRBV3-2) and TRBJ1-1, with D possibly matching TRBD1 (5 bases). The CDR3 length is 14 residues. V lost 4 bases, J lost 3 bases, and 12 bases lay in between. Germline lookup yields CDR1 LGHDT and CDR2 YNNKEL (reference sequence). CDR3 in amino acids: CASSPIGVYTEAFF. The CDR3 DNA is TGTGCCAGCAGCCCCATAGGGGTTTACACTGAAGCTTTCTTT.

The chain links TRBV7-2 to TRBJ1-1, with D possibly TRBD1 on 5 matching bases. V was cut by 4 bases and J by 4 bases, with 13 bases left in between. The CDR3 is 14 amino acids. Per the germline V gene, CDR1 is SGHTA and CDR2 is FQGNSA. CDR3 in DNA: TGTGCCAGCAGCTCTTGGGGACGGGGCACTGAAGCTTTCTTT. Its translation: CASSSWGRGTEAFF.

The V call is TRBV10-2, the J call TRBJ2-1; 9 bases match TRBD2. Per germline, CDR1 WSHSY and CDR2 SAAADI. The V segment lost 7 bases and the J segment 5 bases; nucleotides outside the gene matches: 6. The CDR3 runs 14 residues. This CDR3 is CASNPRGGNNEQFF. The CDR3 bases are TGCGCCAGCAACCCGCGGGGGGGTAACAATGAGCAGTTCTTC.

Only one count was recorded for this clone. The rearrangement joins TRBV11-3 to TRBJ2-3; D is unclear. The CDR3 has 13 amino acids. V lost 4 bases and J lost 5, with 10 bases in between. CDR1 is SGHNT and CDR2 is YENEEA in the germline V gene. Here the CDR3 DNA reads TGTGCCAGCAGCTCCACGTGGGGAGATACGCAGTATTTT. Protein sequence: CASSSTWGDTQYF.

This chain uses TRBV2 with TRBJ2-7; possible D gene TRBD1, 5 bases. Trimming shortened V by 0 bases and J by 3 bases, and 9 bases separated the two germline ends. Germline V lookup: CDR1 SNHLY, CDR2 FYNNEI. The CDR3 loop spans 14 amino acids. CDR3 loop: CASSEALQGYEQYF. CDR3 bases: TGTGCCAGCAGTGAAGCTCTCCAGGGCTACGAGCAGTACTTC.

The V and J genes are TRBV9 and TRBJ1-3; D gene ambiguous. V was shortened by 0 bases and J by 0 bases, with 4 bases between the two germline ends. The CDR3 is 14 amino acids. The germline CDR1 and CDR2 sequences are SGDLS and YYNGEE. The DNA of the CDR3 is TGTGCCAGCAGCGTAGGGCTCTCTGGAAACACCATATATTTT. Translated: CASSVGLSGNTIYF.

V usage is TRBV2 and J usage is TRBJ2-1; no clear D. There are 12 residues in the CDR3. V was shortened by 1 base and J by 6 bases, with 4 bases between the two germline ends. Germline V gives CDR1 SNHLY, CDR2 FYNNEI. The CDR3 sequence: CASSEDFNEQFF. In DNA form, the CDR3 reads TGTGCCAGCAGTGAAGACTTCAATGAGCAGTTCTTC.